The clone carrying this T cell receptor (beta chain) appeared many times. What it recognizes is unknown. This entry is derived from a study of identical twins. TCRdb reprocessed the 5' RACE reads via MiXCR and lists one record per CDR3 protein. The table records 420,000 or so distinct CDR3 sequences, about 18% of them present only once. Between the trimmed V and J ends, which lost 8 bases and 2 bases, there was a span of 7 bases. The CDR3 runs 11 residues. Germline V gene data show CDR1 as MNHNY and CDR2 as SVGAGI (reference sequence). All donors were healthy, and all were Caucasian. General study points: Modelling approaches yielded underestimates of out-of-frame TCR alpha sharing between monozygotic twins. Without tracking the same donors, conclusions rested on cross-sectional statistical analysis.

The rearrangement links TRBV6-6 to TRBJ2-7, with TRBD1 as a possible D gene (6 bases). The material sequenced was naive T cells sorted from blood. The origin of this receptor is a man aged 50 to 60 in good health. The DNA of the CDR3 is TGTGCCAGCCGGACAGCCTACGAGCAGTACTTC. As protein: CASRTAYEQYF.